The 7 T cell receptor beta chains below all came from one sample that was sequenced in a study of shared clonotypes between healthy human individuals. The method was immunoSEQ multiplex PCR; TCRdb's version includes in-frame clones alone and lacks a portion of them. The sample consists of over 400,000 clones, around 96% of them appearing once. The sequenced material came from naive CD4+ T cells sorted from blood. Subset of the sample: CD45RA+ positively selected. The source is a woman in her thirties in good health.

V usage is TRBV27 and J usage is TRBJ1-1; 9 bases are a match to TRBD1. In germline, CDR1 is MNHEY, CDR2 SMNVEV (reference sequence). This CDR3 is built from 17 residues. J gave up 0 bases and V 4 bases, and 9 bases lay outside the gene matches. The DNA for the CDR3 is TGTGCCAGCAGTTCCCTAGGGACAGGGAGCGTGAACACTGAAGCTTTCTTT. This encodes CASSSLGTGSVNTEAFF.

The chain recombines TRBV27 with TRBJ2-7; 7 bases are a match to TRBD2. This CDR3 has 14 amino acids. The germline gives CDR1 MNHEY, CDR2 SMNVEV (reference sequence). V shed 6 bases, J shed 3 bases, and the junction held 8 bases outside the gene matches. The CDR3 nucleotides read TGTGCCAGCAGCGTCGGGACTACACACTACGAGCAGTACTTC. It is translated as CASSVGTTHYEQYF.

CDR3 nucleotides: TGTGCCAGCAGGCCCCGGGCTAGCGGCTACAATGAGCAGTTCTTC. Translating gives CASRPRASGYNEQFF. The rearrangement uses TRBV2 and TRBJ2-1, with 7 bases lining up with TRBD2. The CDR3 sequence is 15 residues long. V was pared by 6 bases and J by 3 bases, with 8 bases of the junction left unmatched. Germline assignment: CDR1 SNHLY and CDR2 FYNNEI.

This clone was recorded only once. The rearrangement links TRBV18 to TRBJ1-5; D might be TRBD1 (6 bases). V dropped 1 base and J dropped 4 bases, with 8 bases sitting between them. CDR1 is KGHSH and CDR2 is LQKENI in the germline V gene. There are 14 residues in the CDR3. Written as DNA, the CDR3 is TGTGCCAGCTCACCACTTAGGGGGAATCAGCCCCAGCATTTT. Its translation: CASSPLRGNQPQHF. Complete variable domain (other parts from reference TRBV18 and TRBJ1-5): NAGVMQNPRHLVRRRGQEARLRCSPMKGHSHVYWYRQLPEEGLKFMVYLQKENIIDESGMPKERFSAEFPKEGPSILRIQQVVRGDSAAYFCASSPLRGNQPQHFGDGTRLSIL.

The rearrangement joins TRBV18 to TRBJ2-5; D not resolved. V was cut by 2 bases and J by 4 bases, with 8 bases left in between. This CDR3 region has 13 residues. Per the germline V gene, CDR1 is KGHSH and CDR2 is LQKENI. The CDR3 here is CASSPGLAETQYF. Written as DNA, the CDR3 is TGTGCCAGCTCACCAGGGCTCGCAGAGACCCAGTACTTC.

This chain connects TRBV10-1 to TRBJ2-3; D is perhaps TRBD2 (6 bases). V dropped 4 bases and J dropped 2 bases, with 16 bases sitting between them. Germline V gene lookup returns CDR1 WNHNN and CDR2 SYGVQD (reference sequence). This CDR3 comprises 16 residues. CDR3 region: CASSALLAGFTDTQYF. The CDR3 nucleotides read TGCGCCAGCAGTGCCCTCCTCGCGGGATTCACAGATACGCAGTATTTT.

The chain recombines TRBV18 with TRBJ2-7; the D gene is possibly TRBD2 (6 bases). Germline-derived CDR1 and CDR2 are KGHSH and LQKENI. Trimming stripped 4 bases from V and 7 bases from J, with 11 bases between. The CDR3 runs 12 residues. The CDR3 is CASSLTGDEQYF. The CDR3 bases are TGTGCCAGCTCACTAACGGGAGATGAGCAGTACTTC.